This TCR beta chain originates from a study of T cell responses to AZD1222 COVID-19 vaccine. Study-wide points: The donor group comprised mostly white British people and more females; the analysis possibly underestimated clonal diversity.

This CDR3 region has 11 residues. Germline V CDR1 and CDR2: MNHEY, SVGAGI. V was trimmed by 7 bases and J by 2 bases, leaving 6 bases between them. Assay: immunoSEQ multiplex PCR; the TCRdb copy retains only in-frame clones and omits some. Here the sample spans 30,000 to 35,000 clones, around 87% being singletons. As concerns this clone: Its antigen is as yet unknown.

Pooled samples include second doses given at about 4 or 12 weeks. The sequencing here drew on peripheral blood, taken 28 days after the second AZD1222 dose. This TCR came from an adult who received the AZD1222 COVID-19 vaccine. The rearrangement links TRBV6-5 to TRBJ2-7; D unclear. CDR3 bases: TGTGCCAGCATGGGGACCTACGAGCAGTACTTC. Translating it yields CASMGTYEQYF.